The rows below give T cell receptor beta chains drawn from one sample of a study of post-analysis software for immune sequencing data. Via MiXCR, TCRdb re-called the PCR reads, giving one row per CDR3 protein. This sample has 750,000 to 950,000 distinct CDR3 sequences; around 50% occur once, and the top ten carry 4.6%. The sample consisted of blood. These receptors came from a girl aged 10 to 17 with multiple sclerosis. Each CDR3 is given with its conserved first and last residue. D genes are given only for firm matches. The size field is filled for only some rows; it gives once, few, many or a size class.

TRBV5-1	TRBJ2-5	TRBD1	NA	TGCGCCAGCACGGTGGGAGGACAGGGTGCTGGAGAGCAGTACTTC	CASTVGGQGAGEQYF
TRBV4-1	TRBJ1-5	NA	NA	TGCGCCAGCAGCCCCTTACCGGATGCCAGCAATCAGCCCCAGCATTTT	CASSPLPDASNQPQHF
TRBV5-6	TRBJ2-1	TRBD2	few	TGTGCCAGCAGCCACCGCCAGGGGTTAGCGGGGGATGAGCAGTTCTTC	CASSHRQGLAGDEQFF
TRBV20-1	TRBJ2-1	TRBD2	NA	TGCAGTGCTAGAGATGTGCTAGCGGGAGGTTACAATGAGCAGTTCTTC	CSARDVLAGGYNEQFF
TRBV23-1	TRBJ2-7	TRBD2	NA	TGCGCCAGCAGTCAGTCAATGGGAGGGTCCCCTTTGGCGGACGCGGCCTACGAGCAGTACTTC	CASSQSMGGSPLADAAYEQYF
TRBV6-5	TRBJ2-3	TRBD2	NA	TGTGCCAGCAGTTACTCTAGCGGGGGGGCTAGCACAGATACGCAGTATTTT	CASSYSSGGASTDTQYF
TRBV7-2	TRBJ2-1	NA	NA	TGTGCCAGCAGCTCTTATTCCCCTTCTATGAGCTCCTACAATGAGCAGTTCTTC	CASSSYSPSMSSYNEQFF
TRBV6-5	TRBJ2-2	NA	NA	TGTGCCAGCAGTCTCCCCGGGCCCTTGGGGGAGCTGTTTTTT	CASSLPGPLGELFF
TRBV9	TRBJ2-3	NA	few	TGTGCCAGCAGCGCCCGGGACACGAGAGATACGCAGTATTTT	CASSARDTRDTQYF
TRBV25-1	TRBJ2-7	NA	NA	TGTGCCAGCAGTGTGCCCGGGACGGCCTCCTACGAGCAGTACTTC	CASSVPGTASYEQYF
TRBV12-3/TRBV12-4	TRBJ1-2	NA	NA	TGTGCCAGCAGCCCCCGGGGTTCTCATAACTATGGCTACACCTTC	CASSPRGSHNYGYTF
TRBV9	TRBJ1-6	NA	NA	TGTGCCAGCAGCGTAGCAGGGGATAATTCACCCCTCCACTTT	CASSVAGDNSPLHF
TRBV5-1	TRBJ2-7	TRBD1	NA	TGCGCCAGCAGCTCGGAGCCACAGGGGGCCTACGAGCAGTACTTC	CASSSEPQGAYEQYF
TRBV20-1	TRBJ2-7	NA	NA	TGCAGTGCAACCGGGATCTCTCGCGAGCAGTACTTC	CSATGISREQYF
TRBV29-1	TRBJ2-4	NA	NA	TGCAGCGTTAGAGGACTAGCCAAAAACATTCAGTACTTC	CSVRGLAKNIQYF
TRBV24-1	TRBJ2-5	NA	few	TGTGCCACCAGTGATTTCGGGCCACGGGAGACCCAGTACTTC	CATSDFGPRETQYF
TRBV28	TRBJ2-4	TRBD1	NA	TGTGCCAGCAGTTTAGGGCCCCTTACTCGTACCAACAGGGGATGGGTCAAAAACATTCAGTACTTC	CASSLGPLTRTNRGWVKNIQYF
TRBV5-1	TRBJ1-5	NA	NA	TGCGCCAGCAGCCCGTCGGACAGTAGCAATCAGCCCCAGCATTTT	CASSPSDSSNQPQHF
TRBV7-8	TRBJ1-2	NA	few	TGTGCCAGCAGCTTGAGACTGAGCTATGGCTACACCTTC	CASSLRLSYGYTF
TRBV7-3	TRBJ2-3	NA	NA	TGTGCCAGCAGCTCTTCCACTGGAAGCACAGATACGCAGTATTTT	CASSSSTGSTDTQYF
TRBV5-1	TRBJ2-3	TRBD2	NA	TGCGCCAGCAGCATCGGACTAGCGGGAGGACTCTACACAGATACGCAGTATTTT	CASSIGLAGGLYTDTQYF
TRBV6-1	TRBJ2-2	TRBD2	NA	TGTGCCAGCACTGAAGTGGCTAGCGGGGATCCGAACACCGGGGAGCTGTTTTTT	CASTEVASGDPNTGELFF
TRBV28	TRBJ1-1	TRBD1	NA	TGTGCCAGCAGGCAATGGACAGGGTTGATTACTGAAGCTTTCTTT	CASRQWTGLITEAFF
TRBV7-3	TRBJ1-1	NA	NA	TGTGCCAGCAGCTTAACACCGGGAGGGGAAGCTTTCTTT	CASSLTPGGEAFF